The 11 T cell receptor beta chains in this list originate from one sample, sequenced in a study of T cell changes during pregnancy in multiple sclerosis. Some clones are missing from TCRdb's copy, which holds only in-frame ones; the method was immunoSEQ multiplex PCR. The sample has 55,000 to 85,000 clones, about 90% seen once; the top ten hold 0.29%. The sample in question was CD4+ T cells from peripheral blood mononuclear cells, obtained after pregnancy. The receptors shown here come from a female donor with multiple sclerosis, enrolled in a pregnancy study.

V usage is TRBV5-1 and J usage is TRBJ1-4; a possible D gene is TRBD1 (5 bases). Germline CDR1 reads SGHRS; CDR2 reads YFSETQ. This CDR3 has 15 residues. The V end lost 0 bases, the J end lost 5 bases, and 11 bases lay between the germline ends. CDR3 in amino acids: CASSLVSGSNEKLFF. The CDR3 DNA is TGCGCCAGCAGCTTGGTGTCAGGGTCCAATGAAAAACTGTTTTTT.

The count of this clone is one. CDR3 amino acids: CASRPGQGLNTEAFF. DNA of the CDR3: TGTGCCAGTCGCCCCGGACAGGGGTTGAACACTGAAGCTTTCTTT. The genes are TRBV27 and TRBJ1-1, with 9 nucleotides matching TRBD1. V trimming: 9 bases; J trimming: 0 bases; junction bases outside the gene matches: 8. Looked up from germline, CDR1 is MNHEY and CDR2 is SMNVEV (reference sequence). This CDR3 has 15 amino acids.

This chain uses TRBV5-1 with TRBJ2-1; 12 nucleotides match TRBD1. The CDR3 is made up of 16 amino acids. J lost 7 bases, V lost 2 bases, and 7 bases had no gene match. Per germline, CDR1 SGHRS and CDR2 YFSETQ. The CDR3 bases are TGCGCCAGCAGCTTCAGAGGGACAGGGGGCAAAAATGAGCAGTTCTTC. Its protein product is CASSFRGTGGKNEQFF.

The chain employs TRBV14 and TRBJ2-7; 8 bases align to TRBD2. This CDR3 is built from 16 residues. Germline-derived CDR1 and CDR2 are SGHDN and FVKESK. Trimming removed 1 base from V and 4 bases from J; junction bases left unmatched: 9. The CDR3 loop reads CASSQALGRDSYEQYF. The CDR3 DNA follows: TGTGCCAGCAGCCAAGCCCTCGGGAGGGATTCATACGAGCAGTACTTC.

This clone showed up just once. This chain connects TRBV4-1 to TRBJ2-1; 15 nucleotides match TRBD2. The CDR3 covers 15 residues. Trimming at V came to 3 bases and at J to 8 bases, leaving 2 bases not matched to a gene. Germline V gene data show CDR1 as MGHRA and CDR2 as YSYEKL. CDR3 loop: CASSQGTSGGYEQFF. In DNA form, the CDR3 reads TGCGCCAGCAGCCAGGGGACTAGCGGGGGGTATGAGCAGTTCTTC.

The J gene is TRBJ1-1, the V gene TRBV2, with D uncertain. Looked up from germline, CDR1 is SNHLY and CDR2 is FYNNEI. The V and J ends lost 3 bases and 1 base respectively, with 9 bases between them. This CDR3 has 14 amino acids. CDR3 region: CASSEARKNTEAFF. CDR3 in DNA: TGTGCCAGCAGTGAGGCCAGGAAGAACACTGAAGCTTTCTTT.

V is TRBV15 and J is TRBJ2-7, with a tentative D call TRBD1 (6 bases). This CDR3 has 15 amino acids. Trimming removed 0 bases at V and 6 bases at J, with 15 bases between. The germline gives CDR1 LNHNV, CDR2 YYDKDF (reference sequence). CDR3 DNA: TGTGCCACCAGCAGAGATCTGACAGGAACGGGCGAGCAGTACTTC. Its translation: CATSRDLTGTGEQYF.

The chain is built from TRBV5-1 and TRBJ2-3, with no clear D. CDR3 size: 13 residues. From germline, CDR1 is SGHRS and CDR2 YFSETQ. V was trimmed by 4 bases and J by 2 bases, leaving 8 bases between them. CDR3 bases: TGCGCCAGCAGCCCCGAACTCACAGATACGCAGTATTTT. Translated, it gives CASSPELTDTQYF.

The chain combines TRBV7-9 with TRBJ2-1; a weak D match, TRBD2 (6 bases). This CDR3 spans 16 amino acids. Germline lookup yields CDR1 SEHNR and CDR2 FQNEAQ (reference sequence). Trimming took 3 bases from V and 0 from J, leaving 12 bases between them. The CDR3 coding sequence is TGTGCCAGCAGCTTTAGGGCGGGAAGCTCCTACAATGAGCAGTTCTTC. This gives the protein CASSFRAGSSYNEQFF.

The chain couples TRBV6-5 to TRBJ2-5, with D hard to call. The germline gives CDR1 MNHEY, CDR2 SVGAGI. CDR3 length equals 12 residues. Trimming took off 5 bases at V and 1 base at J, with 5 bases between the two ends. The CDR3, as DNA: TGTGCCAGCAGTGACACCCAAGAGACCCAGTACTTC. The encoded protein is CASSDTQETQYF.

The chain is built from TRBV5-4 and TRBJ2-3, with a weak D call TRBD1 (5 bases). Trimming left V 0 bases short and J 1 base short, with 18 bases between. Germline V lookup: CDR1 SGHNT, CDR2 YYREEE (reference sequence). There are 18 residues in the CDR3. The CDR3 loop reads CASSLEQGWALGTDTQYF. The CDR3, as DNA: TGTGCCAGCAGCTTGGAGCAGGGTTGGGCCCTAGGCACAGATACGCAGTATTTT.